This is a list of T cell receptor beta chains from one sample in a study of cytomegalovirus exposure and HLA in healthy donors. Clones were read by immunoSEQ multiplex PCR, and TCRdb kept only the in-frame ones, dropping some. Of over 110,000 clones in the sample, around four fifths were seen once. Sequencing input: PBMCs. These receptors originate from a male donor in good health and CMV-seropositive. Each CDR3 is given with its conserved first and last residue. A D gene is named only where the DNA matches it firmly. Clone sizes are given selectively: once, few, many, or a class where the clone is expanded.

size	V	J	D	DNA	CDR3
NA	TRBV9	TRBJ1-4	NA	TGTGCCAGCAGCGTAGGCGGGGGAATGGATGAAAAACTGTTTTTT	CASSVGGGMDEKLFF
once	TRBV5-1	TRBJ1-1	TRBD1	TGCGCCAGCACAATTACAGGGGGGTCGACTGAAGCTTTCTTT	CASTITGGSTEAFF
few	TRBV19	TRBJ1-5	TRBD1	TGTGCCAGTAGATCCCGGGACAGGGTCGTTCAGCCCCAGCATTTT	CASRSRDRVVQPQHF
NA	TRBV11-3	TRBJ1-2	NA	TGTGCCAGCAGCTCTATCCCCAATGGCTATGGCTACACCTTC	CASSSIPNGYGYTF
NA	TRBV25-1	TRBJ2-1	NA	TGTGCCAGCATGGCGGGGAGCGGCAATGAGCAGTTCTTC	CASMAGSGNEQFF
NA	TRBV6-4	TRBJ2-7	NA	TGTGCCAGCAGTGACCTGCGGGGAAAATCCTACGAGCAGTACTTC	CASSDLRGKSYEQYF
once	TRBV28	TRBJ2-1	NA	TGTGCCAGCAGCAAAACGAGTTACAATGAGCAGTTCTTC	CASSKTSYNEQFF
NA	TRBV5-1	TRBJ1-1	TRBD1	TGCGCCAGCAGCTTGGTAGGGACAGGGGGCTCTGAAGCTTTCTTT	CASSLVGTGGSEAFF
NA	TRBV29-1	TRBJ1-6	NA	TGCAGCGTCCGCGCCGACCGGAGAAATTCACCCCTCCACTTT	CSVRADRRNSPLHF
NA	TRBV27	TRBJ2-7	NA	TGTGCCAGCAGTTCAAGCCCTTCGTGGGAGCAGTACTTC	CASSSSPSWEQYF
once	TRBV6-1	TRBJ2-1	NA	TGTGCCAGCAGTCCGGGTCCTAATGAGCAGTTCTTC	CASSPGPNEQFF
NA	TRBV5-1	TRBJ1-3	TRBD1	TGCGCCAGCAGCTTACAGGGGAGAGGAAACACCATATATTTT	CASSLQGRGNTIYF
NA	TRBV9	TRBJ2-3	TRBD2	TGTGCCAGCAGCGTCCCGGCTAGCGGGAGCGGTGGCACAGATACGCAGTATTTT	CASSVPASGSGGTDTQYF
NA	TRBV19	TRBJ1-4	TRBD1	TGTGCCAGTAGTACCGGTACCAGGGGGGATGAAAAACTGTTTTTT	CASSTGTRGDEKLFF
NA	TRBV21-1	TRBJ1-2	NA	TGTGCCAGCAGCTCCCCCCAGACAGGGAGCTATGGCTACACCTTC	CASSSPQTGSYGYTF
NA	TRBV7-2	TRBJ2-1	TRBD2	TGTGCCAGCAGCCTGCTAGCGGGAGGGTTGGACAATGAGCAGTTCTTC	CASSLLAGGLDNEQFF
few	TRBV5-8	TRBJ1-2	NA	TGTGCCAGCAGCTTACTCGCGGGCTATGGCTACACCTTC	CASSLLAGYGYTF
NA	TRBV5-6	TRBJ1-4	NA	TGTGCCAGCAGCTCGGGTGTTACGGATGAAAAACTGTTTTTT	CASSSGVTDEKLFF
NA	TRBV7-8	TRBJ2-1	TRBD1	TGTGCCAGCAGCTTAGATCAGACAGGGGGCATTGGCGAGCAGTTCTTC	CASSLDQTGGIGEQFF
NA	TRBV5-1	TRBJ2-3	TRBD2	TGCGCCAGCAGCTGGGACGGGGGGGCCGTATTTAGGGATACGCAGTATTTT	CASSWDGGAVFRDTQYF
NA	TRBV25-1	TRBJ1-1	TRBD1	TGTGCCAGCAGTGAATCGGACAGGGGAAGGACTGAAGCTTTCTTT	CASSESDRGRTEAFF
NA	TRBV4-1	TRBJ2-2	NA	TGCGCCAGCAGCCAAGATCAGTACACCGGGGAGCTGTTTTTT	CASSQDQYTGELFF
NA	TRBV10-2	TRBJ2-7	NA	TGCGCCAGCACGTCAGGGAACTACGAGCAGTACTTC	CASTSGNYEQYF
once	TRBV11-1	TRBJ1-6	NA	TGTGCCAGCAGCTTAGGGCGGAGCTTCTATAATTCACCCCTCCACTTT	CASSLGRSFYNSPLHF
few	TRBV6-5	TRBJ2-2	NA	TGTGCCAGCAGTTCCCTCGCGAACACCGGGGAGCTGTTTTTT	CASSSLANTGELFF
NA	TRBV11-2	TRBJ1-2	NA	TGTGCCAGCAGCTCACCCCGAACAGGGTTACATGGCTACACCTTC	CASSSPRTGLHGYTF
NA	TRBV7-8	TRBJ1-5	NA	TGTGCCAGCAGCTCACCAGGGGGCAATCAGCCCCAGCATTTT	CASSSPGGNQPQHF
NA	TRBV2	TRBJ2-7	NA	TGTGCCAGCAGAGCCCATCCGACAGCCCAGTACTTC	CASRAHPTAQYF
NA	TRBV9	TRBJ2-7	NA	TGTGCCAGCAGCGTAGCTACGGGGGATCCCGAGCAGTACTTC	CASSVATGDPEQYF
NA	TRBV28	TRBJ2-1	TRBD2	TGTGCCAGCCCCCCGGGACTAGCGGGACAAGACAATGAGCAGTTCTTC	CASPPGLAGQDNEQFF
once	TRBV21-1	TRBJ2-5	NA	TGTGCCAGCAGCAAAACCCGCCTAGCGGGAGGTGGGCAAGAGACCCAGTACTTC	CASSKTRLAGGGQETQYF
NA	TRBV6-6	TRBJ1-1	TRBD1	TGTGCCAGCAGCAGTGGGACAGGGGGTGAAGCTTTCTTT	CASSSGTGGEAFF
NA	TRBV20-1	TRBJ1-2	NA	TGCAGTGCTATGCTCGGGGGAGGCTACACCTTC	CSAMLGGGYTF
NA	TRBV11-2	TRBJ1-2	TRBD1	TGTGCCAGCAGCCCTACCCCGACAGGGATTGAAACCTTC	CASSPTPTGIETF
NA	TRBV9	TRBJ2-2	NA	TGTGCCAGCAGCCCTCGGACTCCGAACACCGGGGAGCTGTTTTTT	CASSPRTPNTGELFF
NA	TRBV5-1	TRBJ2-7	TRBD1	TGCGCCAGCAGCTTGCAAACCGGGACAGGCATCGAGCAGTACTTC	CASSLQTGTGIEQYF
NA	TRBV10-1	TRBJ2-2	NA	TGCGCCAGCACCAGGACAGAGAACACCGGGGAGCTGTTTTTT	CASTRTENTGELFF
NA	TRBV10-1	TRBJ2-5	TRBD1	TGCGCCAGCAGTACTGGACAGGAACAAGAGACCCAGTACTTC	CASSTGQEQETQYF
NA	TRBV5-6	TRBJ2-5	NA	TGTGCCAGCAGCGTCAAAGAGACCCAGTACTTC	CASSVKETQYF
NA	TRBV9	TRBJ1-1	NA	TGTGCCAGCAGCGTCTTACTTCCAGGCCTTGAAGCTTTCTTT	CASSVLLPGLEAFF
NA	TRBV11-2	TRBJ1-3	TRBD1	TGTGCCAGCACAGGGGGCCCTTTGGTTGCCATATATTTT	CASTGGPLVAIYF
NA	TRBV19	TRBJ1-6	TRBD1	TGTGCCAGCCGGGTTTGGAACAGGGGGCGAGCTTCACCCCTCCACTTT	CASRVWNRGRASPLHF
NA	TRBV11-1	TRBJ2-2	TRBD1	TGTGCCAGCAGCCGGACAGGGCAGTCCGGGGAGCTGTTTTTT	CASSRTGQSGELFF
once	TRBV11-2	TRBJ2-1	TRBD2	TGTGCCAGCAGCTTAGGGACTAGCGTAGGTGAGCAGTTCTTC	CASSLGTSVGEQFF
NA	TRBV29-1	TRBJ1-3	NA	TGCAGCGTTGTGCTTAGGGAGGCTGGAAACACCATATATTTT	CSVVLREAGNTIYF
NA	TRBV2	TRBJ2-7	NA	TGTGCCAGCAGTGAACTGGGGGGGCCCTTATCCTACGAGCAGTACTTC	CASSELGGPLSYEQYF
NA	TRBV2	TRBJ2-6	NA	TGTGCCAGCAGCGGGAGATCTGGGGCCAACGTCCTGACTTTC	CASSGRSGANVLTF
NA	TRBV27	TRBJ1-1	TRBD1	TGTGCCAGCAGTTTCACAGGGGGATGGTCGACCAGCGACACTGAAGCTTTCTTT	CASSFTGGWSTSDTEAFF